The TCR beta chain described here comes from a study of blood T cell repertoires in COVID-19 (dated by TCRdb to 2019 to 2021). In the study overall: Samples from collaborators originated in the United States, Italy and Spain and spanned both the acute and convalescent phases of COVID-19. Where available, HLA class I and class II types were taken from metadata supplied by the sample provider and were not determined by assay-based typing. Samples were obtained from the ongoing ImmuneRACE study (first 160 participants) and from 1,000 to 1,500 subjects provided by 6 global collaborators. A freely available public database, intended as a resource for researchers studying the immune response to SARS-CoV-2, is where the repertoires were released. The material from the prospective study consisted of cDNA or gDNA derived from T cells, B-cell-depleted T cells, or PBMCs. Deeply sampled blood TCRbeta repertoires from subjects exposed to, actively infected with, or recovered from COVID-19 were included in the dataset. The sample metadata nearly always contained a de-identified subject ID, COVID-19 status, age in years and sex. Findings and caveats that apply to the study as a whole: Clinical and demographic metadata were provided uncurated, with the amount varying by source and participant.

Participants in the prospective study were enrolled through a virtual design, were aged roughly 18 to 100 years, and lived in approximately 25 United States geographic areas. Cohort assignment in the prospective study relied on participant-reported clinical history from a screening survey and a study questionnaire. ImmuneRACE Cohort 3 recovered participants were defined by two consecutive negative NP/OP PCR tests, healthcare professional clearance, or symptom resolution. In the prospective study, whole blood, serum and a nasopharyngeal or oropharyngeal swab were collected from each participant by mobile phlebotomists. Over a roughly 2-month period, participants in the prospective study had the option of providing additional blood draws and questionnaires. Prospective study blood samples were shipped either frozen or at room temperature before DNA extraction. With regard to this clone: The clone's antigen remains unknown. No quality values exist for individual bases; no much larger clone is one base distant.

TCRbeta CDR3 regions were amplified from genomic DNA using the immunoSEQ Assay, a bias-controlled multiplex PCR. In the authors' own workflow: Nucleated cell counts per sample were estimated from amplification of reference gene primers within the assay. To quantify the absolute abundance of each unique TCRbeta CDR3 rearrangement, sequence reads were collapsed and filtered. For each sample, productive Simpson clonality was calculated as the square root of Simpson's diversity index across productive rearrangements. TCRdb holds this immuneACCESS table with in-frame rearrangements only. Some clones are missing; in checked studies, unresolved V genes explain under half, and the rest has no known cause. D and trimming come from the DNA, and the V and J calls and clone size come from that table. In all, the sample holds about 430,000 clones, and 80% to 90% of those were seen once. The ten largest clones capture 0.95% to 1.3% of the sample.

The CDR3 covers 15 residues, taking in both the cysteine and the phenylalanine. Only CDR3 DNA remains: 45 bases, in frame from the first base. The V end gives up 6 bases and the J end 6 bases, leaving 8 bases in the junction not matched to a gene. CDR1 and CDR2 are drawn from the germline V gene (reference sequence): MNHEY, SMNVEV. The receptor chain draws on TRBV27 and TRBJ1-2; the central 12 bases match TRBD1. The source material was PBMCs or T cells enriched from blood (not recorded which). The clonotype comes from a man aged 30 to 45 who had recovered from COVID-19. The DNA is as follows: TGTGCCAGCAGGCGACCGGGACAGGGGGCTAATGGCTACACCTTC. Translated, it reads CASRRPGQGANGYTF.